The present T cell receptor beta chain was sequenced within a study of control samples from healthy donors and cancer patients. Produced via immunoSEQ multiplex PCR; TCRdb's table is partial and in-frame only. The sample holds about 55,000 clones, around 95% seen once. Sequenced material: blood. This TCR came from a woman between 18 and 30 years old in good health.

The CDR3 DNA sequence: TGTGCCTGGACCTCTTGGTCTAGCGGGGTAAAAACCGGGGAGCTGTTTTTT. Amino acids: CAWTSWSSGVKTGELFF. This chain joins TRBV30 and TRBJ2-2; 9 bases are shared with TRBD2. Per the germline V gene, CDR1 is GTSNPN and CDR2 is SVGIG (reference sequence). CDR3 length: 17 residues. Losses at the gene ends were 4 bases for V and 5 bases for J; bases not matched to a gene: 14.